This TCR beta chain is drawn from a study of T cell responses to AZD1222 COVID-19 vaccine. Findings and limits, study-wide: Spike was spanned by vaccine-associated CD4 TCRs, which were dominant at 160-218 and 743-854. The reported proportion of spike-specific TCRs targeting unmutated variant regions was nearly half.

Profiling relied on immunoSEQ multiplex PCR, and the TCRdb table lists in-frame clones only, not all of them. In the table there are 120,000 or so clones, just over 85% of which are singletons. The V and J ends lost 0 bases and 1 base respectively, with 9 bases between them. Germline V lookup: CDR1 MNHEY, CDR2 SMNVEV (reference sequence). The CDR3 is 15 residues long. As to this clone: Its target is unknown.

Pooling was applied to second doses at about 4 or about 12 weeks. Here the sequenced sample was peripheral blood, taken 28 days after the second AZD1222 dose. The clonotype comes from an adult who received the AZD1222 COVID-19 vaccine. The V call is TRBV27, the J call TRBJ1-1, with D perhaps matching TRBD1 (5 bases). The CDR3 region is CASSLSRATNTEAFF. In DNA form, the CDR3 reads TGTGCCAGCAGTTTATCCAGGGCCACGAACACTGAAGCTTTCTTT.